The clone carrying this T cell receptor beta chain was recorded only once. What it binds is unknown. The CDR3 has 14 residues. V dropped 3 bases and J dropped 2 bases, with 11 bases sitting between them. CDR1 MNHNS and CDR2 SASEGT come from the germline V gene. The source of the sample is a study of cytomegalovirus exposure and HLA in healthy donors. Study-level information: Among the 300 to 400 donors who were genotyped, approximately 76% fell in the genetic ancestry cluster that is associated with self-reported Caucasian donors. Study-wide findings and caveats: There was a cluster of highly shared sequence variants that was likely a sequencing artifact. Specificity of a few CMV-associated chains for CMV antigens was verified in vitro. Common viral pathogens (according to a later analysis) appeared linked to several of the most significant clusters.

PCR used 60 Vbeta primers and 13 Jbeta primers. This table comes from immunoSEQ multiplex PCR, and its TCRdb copy is limited to in-frame clones, with some not included. Of 140,000 to 150,000 clones listed, 79% were seen once; the top ten hold around 7%. The clonotype originates from a woman aged 40 to 49 in good health and CMV-seropositive. The chain carries TRBV6-1 and TRBJ2-7; D is ambiguous. The sample comprised PBMCs. The CDR3 coding sequence is TGTGCCAGCAGTGATAGTCCACTCGCCTACGAGCAGTACTTC. Amino acid sequence: CASSDSPLAYEQYF.